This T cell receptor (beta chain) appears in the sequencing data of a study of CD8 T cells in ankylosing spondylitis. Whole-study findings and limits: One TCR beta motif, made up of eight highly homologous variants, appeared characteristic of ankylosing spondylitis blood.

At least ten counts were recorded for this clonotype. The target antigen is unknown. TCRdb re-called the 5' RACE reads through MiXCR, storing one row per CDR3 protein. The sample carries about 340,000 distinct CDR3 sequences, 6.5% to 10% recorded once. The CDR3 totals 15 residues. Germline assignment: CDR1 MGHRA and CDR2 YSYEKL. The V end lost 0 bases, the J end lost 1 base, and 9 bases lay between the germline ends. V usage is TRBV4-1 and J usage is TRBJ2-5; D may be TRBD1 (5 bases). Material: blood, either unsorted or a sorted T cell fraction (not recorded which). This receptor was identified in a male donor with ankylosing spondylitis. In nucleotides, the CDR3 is TGCGCCAGCAGCCAAGAAGGGGTTGTCCAAGAGACCCAGTACTTC. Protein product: CASSQEGVVQETQYF.